The entry below gives a single T cell receptor (beta chain) sequence along with its context. Assay used: immunoSEQ multiplex PCR; TCRdb lists only in-frame clones, some missing. The profile shows about 84,000 clones, approximately 95% of them singletons. The data were taken from a study of T cell changes during pregnancy in multiple sclerosis. The junction had 4 bases not matched to a gene; V was cut back by 4 bases and J by 2 bases. Germline assignment: CDR1 MNHEY and CDR2 SVGAGI. This CDR3 is built from 14 residues. This receptor was taken from a female donor in good health, enrolled as a control in a pregnancy study. V usage is TRBV6-5 and J usage is TRBJ2-7; TRBD1 aligns across 8 bases. The source was peripheral blood, collected in the second trimester of pregnancy. The CDR3 protein is CASSWTGQPYEQYF. DNA of the CDR3: TGTGCCAGCAGTTGGACAGGGCAACCCTACGAGCAGTACTTC.